Below are 15 T cell receptor beta chains sequenced from a single sample in a study of OX40 agonist ivuxolimab in advanced cancers. Using immunoSEQ multiplex PCR, the repertoire was profiled, and TCRdb retains in-frame clones only, with some absent. The sample lists about 11,000 clones, approximately 80% occurring once. Sequencing was performed on CD4+ or CD8+ T cells sorted from blood, taken in a trial of the OX40 agonist ivuxolimab. The source is an adult with an advanced solid tumor such as melanoma, head and neck, liver or kidney cancer.

The V call is TRBV7-3, the J call TRBJ2-7; D is unresolved. CDR1 is SGHTA, CDR2 FQGTGA, per germline. Trimming pared 1 base from V and 3 bases from J, leaving 7 bases between. CDR3 length: 13 amino acids. CDR3 amino acids: CASSLNPFYEQYF. The CDR3 DNA is TGTGCCAGCAGCTTAAACCCATTCTACGAGCAGTACTTC.

This clone was seen only once. V usage is TRBV10-2 and J usage is TRBJ1-2; D is uncertain. Germline V gene lookup returns CDR1 WSHSY and CDR2 SAAADI. There are 12 residues in the CDR3. The V end was cut by 4 bases, the J end by 7 bases, with 10 bases between. The CDR3 sequence is CASSGTTSGYTF. CDR3 DNA sequence: TGCGCCAGCAGTGGAACAACTAGTGGCTACACCTTC.

This clone came up once. The chain couples TRBV6-5 to TRBJ2-7, with unresolved D. Germline-derived CDR1 and CDR2 are MNHEY and SVGAGI. CDR3 length: 12 amino acids. Between the trimmed V and J ends, which lost 5 bases and 3 bases, there was a span of 8 bases. The CDR3 sequence is CASSTLGYEQYF. The CDR3 DNA follows: TGTGCCAGCAGTACCCTAGGCTACGAGCAGTACTTC.

This chain links TRBV5-1 with TRBJ1-4; 7 bases agree with TRBD1. V shed 7 bases, J shed 1 base, and the junction held 7 bases outside the gene matches. CDR1 is SGHRS, CDR2 YFSETQ, per germline. The CDR3 runs 15 residues. CDR3 protein: CASQGGPGTNEKLFF. The CDR3 DNA reads TGCGCCAGCCAGGGGGGACCGGGAACTAATGAAAAACTGTTTTTT.

The V and J genes are TRBV6-5 and TRBJ2-7, with a tentative D call TRBD2 (6 bases). Trimming pared 7 bases from V and 6 bases from J, leaving 10 bases between. From germline, CDR1 is MNHEY and CDR2 SVGAGI. The CDR3 runs to 11 residues. CDR3 amino acids: CASTMGGEQYF. The CDR3 coding sequence is TGTGCCAGCACAATGGGAGGCGAGCAGTACTTC.

The V call is TRBV11-3, the J call TRBJ2-7; tentatively, D is TRBD2 (5 bases). Between the trimmed V and J ends, which lost 4 bases and 2 bases, there was a span of 15 bases. The CDR3 has 15 amino acids. Looked up from germline, CDR1 is SGHNT and CDR2 is YENEEA. For the CDR3, the DNA is TGTGCCAGCAGCTCGAGGGCGGACGATGCCTACGAGCAGTACTTC. It is translated as CASSSRADDAYEQYF.

CDR3 in DNA: TGTGCCAGCAGCTTCGGAAGCGCCAAAAACATTCAGTACTTC. Its translation is CASSFGSAKNIQYF. The chain links TRBV5-4 to TRBJ2-4; no reliable D call. The V and J ends lost 2 bases and 1 base respectively, with 7 bases between them. The CDR3 runs 14 residues. CDR1 SGHNT and CDR2 YYREEE come from the germline V gene (reference sequence).

This clone turned up a few times. The chain has TRBV19 and TRBJ2-1; D is uncertain. V was trimmed by 5 bases and J by 9 bases, leaving 14 bases between them. Looked up from germline, CDR1 is LNHDA and CDR2 is SQIVND (reference sequence). The CDR3 is made up of 13 amino acids. The DNA for the CDR3 is TGTGCCAGTAGTGCCGCGGTGGGTGGTGAGCAGTTCTTC. It is translated as CASSAAVGGEQFF.

This sequence joins TRBV6-1 and TRBJ2-7, with D uncertain. Germline V gene sequence: CDR1 MNHNS, CDR2 SASEGT. CDR3 size: 13 residues. The V and J ends lost 0 bases and 7 bases respectively, with 10 bases between them. The CDR3 DNA follows: TGTGCCAGCAGTGAAGCAAACAGCCCTGAGCAGTACTTC. Protein product: CASSEANSPEQYF.

V and J are TRBV13 and TRBJ2-7; D gene ambiguous. V lost 5 bases and J lost 2, with 10 bases in between. The CDR3 runs to 13 residues. CDR1 is PRHDT and CDR2 is FYEKMQ in the germline V gene (reference sequence). The CDR3 sequence: CASSQWATYEQYF. CDR3 bases: TGTGCCAGCAGCCAATGGGCGACCTACGAGCAGTACTTC.

This clone was picked up one time. The chain has TRBV9 and TRBJ2-1; a weak D match, TRBD2 (6 bases). In germline, CDR1 is SGDLS, CDR2 YYNGEE. The CDR3 totals 16 residues. Trimming stripped 6 bases from V and 2 bases from J, with 18 bases between. The CDR3 nucleotides read TGTGCCAGCACCCCCAGTGGCGGGGTGGCCTACAATGAGCAGTTCTTC. Amino acids: CASTPSGGVAYNEQFF.

The rearrangement joins TRBV19 to TRBJ2-7, with 10 bases matching TRBD2. This CDR3 contains 14 residues. V lost 3 bases to trimming and J lost 4 bases; unmatched junction nucleotides: 3. Germline assignment: CDR1 LNHDA and CDR2 SQIVND (reference sequence). The CDR3 protein is CASSMGLAWYEQYF. The CDR3 coding sequence is TGTGCCAGTAGTATGGGACTAGCGTGGTACGAGCAGTACTTC.

This chain links TRBV5-1 with TRBJ2-5, with D perhaps matching TRBD1 (5 bases). The ends were cut back, 2 bases at V and 2 bases at J, with 10 bases in the middle. The CDR3 totals 14 residues. Germline CDR1 is SGHRS and CDR2 is YFSETQ. The DNA for the CDR3 is TGCGCCAGCAGCTTTAGGGGATCGCAAGAGACCCAGTACTTC. This codes for CASSFRGSQETQYF.

This chain links TRBV28 with TRBJ2-5; 10 bases are a match to TRBD2. The trim removed 5 bases at V and 2 bases at J, leaving 11 bases unmatched. Germline V lookup: CDR1 MDHEN, CDR2 SYDVKM. This CDR3 contains 17 residues. The CDR3, as DNA: TGTGCCAGCAGTCCCATTACACTAGCGGGACGACAAGAGACCCAGTACTTC. It encodes CASSPITLAGRQETQYF.

The chain has TRBV7-8 and TRBJ2-2; TRBD2 agrees at 7 bases. J was trimmed by 4 bases and V by 0 bases; bases with no gene match: 5. The CDR3 spans 16 residues. Germline loops: CDR1 SGHVS, CDR2 FQNEAQ. CDR3: CASSLAGGEGTGELFF. The CDR3 nucleotides read TGTGCCAGCAGCTTAGCGGGTGGGGAGGGCACCGGGGAGCTGTTTTTT.